These 32 T cell receptor beta chains share one sample of origin, sequenced in a study of blood T cell repertoires in COVID-19. This table comes from immunoSEQ multiplex PCR, and its TCRdb copy is limited to in-frame clones, with some not included. Here the sample spans 65,000 to 70,000 clones, approximately 92% being singletons. The sample was peripheral blood. These receptors all stem from a human donor with active COVID-19. The donor label of this sample is uncertain.

In this sample, this clone turned up once. The chain employs TRBV15 and TRBJ1-5; D gene ambiguous. The CDR3 consists of 13 residues. CDR1 and CDR2 (germline): LNHNV, YYDKDF (reference sequence). V lost 2 bases, J lost 3 bases, and 5 bases lay in between. CDR3 coding DNA: TGTGCCACCAGCAGACCATCCAATCAGCCCCAGCATTTT. Its protein is CATSRPSNQPQHF.

The chain uses TRBV29-1 and TRBJ1-2, with 9 bases aligning to TRBD1. Germline V lookup: CDR1 SQVTM, CDR2 ANQGSEA. Trimming at V came to 6 bases and at J to 8 bases, leaving 10 bases not matched to a gene. The CDR3 spans 13 residues. In DNA, the CDR3 is TGCAGCGTCCGATCGACAGGGGGTAGGGGCTACACCTTC. It translates to CSVRSTGGRGYTF.

CDR3 DNA sequence: TGCAGCACTCAACTAGCGGGAGGCACAGATACGCAGTATTTT. Its protein product is CSTQLAGGTDTQYF. This sequence joins TRBV29-1 and TRBJ2-3; 11 nucleotides agree with TRBD2. Germline V gene sequence: CDR1 SQVTM, CDR2 ANQGSEA. This CDR3 spans 14 amino acids. V shed 8 bases, J shed 1 base, and the junction held 5 bases outside the gene matches.

This chain links TRBV7-9 with TRBJ2-5, with D perhaps TRBD1 (6 bases). V lost 0 bases and J lost 4, with 9 bases in between. The CDR3 has 14 residues. The germline CDR1 and CDR2 sequences are SEHNR and FQNEAQ (reference sequence). The CDR3 is CASSLAGGAETQYF. DNA of the CDR3: TGTGCCAGCAGCTTAGCTGGGGGCGCAGAGACCCAGTACTTC. Supplemented by reference TRBV7-9 and TRBJ2-5, the full variable domain reads DTGVSQNPRHKITKRGQNVTFRCDPISEHNRLYWYRQTLGQGPEFLTYFQNEAQLEKSRLLSDRFSAERPKGSFSTLEIQRTEQGDSAMYLCASSLAGGAETQYFGPGTRLLVL.

This chain connects TRBV25-1 to TRBJ2-7, with TRBD1 matching 9 bases. The J segment lost 3 bases and the V segment lost 7 bases, leaving 16 bases of the junction unmatched. CDR1 is MGHDK, CDR2 SYGVNS, per germline. This CDR3 spans 17 amino acids. As DNA, the CDR3 is TGTGCCAGCAAAGGGGCCGTCGGACAGGGGCCCCACTACGAGCAGTACTTC. Translating it yields CASKGAVGQGPHYEQYF.

CDR3 DNA: TGTGCCAGCAGCTTAGTTGACAGCCCAGGCAATCAGCCCCAGCATTTT. This translates into CASSLVDSPGNQPQHF. The chain joins TRBV7-2 to TRBJ1-5; perhaps TRBD1 as D (5 bases). The V gene lost 1 base and the J gene lost 2 bases, with 12 bases spanning the gap. The CDR3 is 16 residues long. The germline V gene has CDR1 SGHTA and CDR2 FQGNSA. Complete variable domain (other parts from reference TRBV7-2 and TRBJ1-5): GAGVSQSPSNKVTEKGKDVELRCDPISGHTALYWYRQSLGQGLEFLIYFQGNSAPDKSGLPSDRFSAERTGGSVSTLTIQRTQQEDSAVYLCASSLVDSPGNQPQHFGDGTRLSIL.

The genes are TRBV11-3 and TRBJ1-1; 7 bases align to TRBD1. The germline V gene encodes CDR1 SGHNT and CDR2 YENEEA. V shed 6 bases, J shed 3 bases, and the junction held 4 bases outside the gene matches. The CDR3 sequence is 13 residues long. CDR3 coding DNA: TGTGCCAGCAGGATGCAGGGGGACACTGAAGCTTTCTTT. Its translation: CASRMQGDTEAFF.

V gene TRBV6-2 or TRBV6-3 combines with J gene TRBJ2-7, with 12 bases that match TRBD2. Germline CDR1 is MNHEY and CDR2 is SVGEGT. This CDR3 spans 18 amino acids. V was clipped by 0 bases and J by 0 bases; unmatched bases: 6. This chain's CDR3 is CASSYSVSSGRASYEQYF. CDR3 nucleotide sequence: TGTGCCAGCAGTTACTCGGTCTCTAGCGGGAGGGCCTCCTACGAGCAGTACTTC.

The chain recombines TRBV4-3 with TRBJ1-2; perhaps TRBD1 as D (5 bases). Trimming stripped 0 bases from V and 3 bases from J, with 11 bases between. Germline V gene data show CDR1 as LGHNA and CDR2 as YSLEER. The CDR3 is 15 amino acids. The CDR3 reads CASSQEGQGHYGYTF. CDR3 DNA sequence: TGCGCCAGCAGCCAAGAGGGTCAGGGCCACTATGGCTACACCTTC.

The V and J genes are TRBV27 and TRBJ2-7; 9 bases line up with TRBD1. V lost 5 bases and J lost 0; bases outside the gene matches: 2. The CDR3 loop spans 14 amino acids. CDR1 is MNHEY and CDR2 is SMNVEV in the germline V gene (reference sequence). The CDR3, as DNA: TGTGCCAGCAGTCAACAGGGGGCCTCCTACGAGCAGTACTTC. It specifies CASSQQGASYEQYF.

The chain carries TRBV18 and TRBJ2-7, with D perhaps TRBD2 (7 bases). This CDR3 comprises 16 residues. V gave up 0 bases and J gave up 4 bases, with 16 bases separating them. Germline CDR1 and CDR2: KGHSH and LQKENI. This CDR3 is CASSPPGGAAGYEQYF. DNA for the CDR3: TGTGCCAGCTCACCACCTGGGGGGGCAGCGGGTTACGAGCAGTACTTC. Full variable domain (rest looked up from reference TRBV18 and TRBJ2-7): NAGVMQNPRHLVRRRGQEARLRCSPMKGHSHVYWYRQLPEEGLKFMVYLQKENIIDESGMPKERFSAEFPKEGPSILRIQQVVRGDSAAYFCASSPPGGAAGYEQYFGPGTRLTVT.

The chain combines TRBV4-1 with TRBJ1-1; 9 nucleotides agree with TRBD1. Germline CDR1 is MGHRA and CDR2 is YSYEKL. V shed 3 bases, J shed 0 bases, and the junction held 11 bases outside the gene matches. The CDR3 spans 18 residues. The CDR3 loop is CASSQGRTGVVMNTEAFF. In DNA form, the CDR3 reads TGCGCCAGCAGCCAGGGCCGGACAGGGGTGGTTATGAACACTGAAGCTTTCTTT.

The chain is built from TRBV28 and TRBJ1-2, with D possibly being TRBD1 (5 bases). V lost 6 bases, J lost 5 bases, and 19 bases lay in between. Germline CDR1 and CDR2: MDHEN and SYDVKM. The CDR3 spans 15 residues. CDR3 amino acids: CASRYRDPGVYGYTF. The CDR3 DNA sequence: TGTGCCAGCAGATACCGGGACCCGGGAGTATATGGCTACACCTTC.

The chain recombines TRBV9 with TRBJ2-7; 11 positions match TRBD2. The V gene's germline CDR1 is SGDLS and CDR2 YYNGEE. CDR3 length: 17 residues. The V and J ends lost 4 bases and 1 base, in that order; junction bases with no gene match: 10. The CDR3 here is CASSTGGLADRSYEQYF. The CDR3 DNA is TGTGCCAGCAGCACAGGGGGACTAGCGGATAGGTCCTACGAGCAGTACTTC.

This clone has more than one count but fewer than ten. This chain uses TRBV6-2 or TRBV6-3 with TRBJ2-7; D perhaps matches TRBD2 (5 bases). In germline, CDR1 is MNHEY, CDR2 SVGEGT. The V end lost 2 bases, the J end lost 2 bases, and 19 bases lay between the germline ends. The CDR3 length is 17 residues. The CDR3 nucleotides read TGTGCCAGCAGTTACAGGAACGGGGAACCCTTCCCCTACGAGCAGTACTTC. Residues: CASSYRNGEPFPYEQYF.

The chain has TRBV4-3 and TRBJ1-1; 7 nucleotides line up with TRBD1. The CDR3 spans 15 residues. V shed 0 bases and J 4 bases; nucleotides not matched to a gene: 5. CDR1 and CDR2 from the germline V gene are LGHNA and YSLEER. The CDR3 loop is CASSQDRDRVTEAFF. The CDR3 DNA sequence: TGCGCCAGCAGCCAAGATCGAGACAGGGTCACTGAAGCTTTCTTT.

The chain joins TRBV5-5 to TRBJ2-1, with 10 bases identical to TRBD1. Germline V gene lookup returns CDR1 SGHKS and CDR2 YYEKEE (reference sequence). Trimming removed 3 bases from V and 6 bases from J; junction bases left unmatched: 6. CDR3 length: 15 residues. CDR3 protein: CASSYPDRGGNEQFF. The CDR3 DNA is TGTGCCAGCAGCTACCCGGACAGGGGGGGCAATGAGCAGTTCTTC. The whole variable domain, filled in from reference TRBV5-5 and TRBJ2-1, reads DAGVTQSPTHLIKTRGQQVTLRCSPISGHKSVSWYQQVLGQGPQFIFQYYEKEERGRGNFPDRFSARQFPNYSSELNVNALLLGDSALYLCASSYPDRGGNEQFFGPGTRLTVL.

The chain employs TRBV18 and TRBJ2-3; TRBD1 might be the D (6 bases). Trimming pared 6 bases from V and 3 bases from J, leaving 16 bases between. Germline V CDR1 and CDR2: KGHSH, LQKENI. The CDR3 contains 15 residues. In DNA, the CDR3 is TGTGCCAGCTCGCGACAGGCCCCGAAGACAGATACGCAGTATTTT. It translates to CASSRQAPKTDTQYF.

This chain uses TRBV30 with TRBJ1-2; D is ambiguous. The CDR3 covers 11 residues. Germline V CDR1 and CDR2: GTSNPN, SVGIG (reference sequence). Trimming cost V 0 bases and J 4 bases, with 3 bases left between them. DNA of the CDR3: TGTGCCTGGAGTGTCGGCTATGGCTACACCTTC. Amino acids: CAWSVGYGYTF.

This clone was seen once. This chain uses TRBV10-3 with TRBJ2-1; D may be TRBD2 (7 bases). Germline V lookup: CDR1 ENHRY, CDR2 SYGVKD. The CDR3 extends over 16 amino acids. Trimming stripped 6 bases from V and 3 bases from J, with 18 bases between. The CDR3 sequence is CAIRPGGGSYYNEQFF. The CDR3 bases are TGTGCCATCAGACCTGGGGGGGGCAGCTACTACAATGAGCAGTTCTTC.

The rearrangement joins TRBV19 to TRBJ1-5; TRBD1 aligns across 9 bases. This CDR3 spans 14 amino acids. Germline V gives CDR1 LNHDA, CDR2 SQIVND (reference sequence). Trimming at V came to 4 bases and at J to 4 bases, leaving 2 bases not matched to a gene. The CDR3 coding sequence is TGTGCCAGTAGTAAGACAGGGGGGAATCAGCCCCAGCATTTT. Translation gives CASSKTGGNQPQHF.

The chain links TRBV7-9 to TRBJ2-2; D perhaps matches TRBD1 (7 bases). Germline V gene data show CDR1 as SEHNR and CDR2 as FQNEAQ (reference sequence). This CDR3 comprises 16 residues. V lost 5 bases, J lost 5 bases, and 18 bases lay in between. The CDR3 DNA is TGTGCCAGCAGCGGATTCCGGGACAGCGGGACCGGGGAGCTGTTTTTT. Translation: CASSGFRDSGTGELFF. Filled out from reference TRBV7-9 and TRBJ2-2, the complete variable domain reads DTGVSQNPRHKITKRGQNVTFRCDPISEHNRLYWYRQTLGQGPEFLTYFQNEAQLEKSRLLSDRFSAERPKGSFSTLEIQRTEQGDSAMYLCASSGFRDSGTGELFFGEGSRLTVL.

This clone was seen a single time. This chain connects TRBV28 to TRBJ1-1, with TRBD1 as a possible D gene (6 bases). The germline V gene has CDR1 MDHEN and CDR2 SYDVKM. Trimming removed 5 bases at V and 3 bases at J, with 7 bases between. CDR3 length equals 12 residues. CDR3 coding DNA: TGTGCCAGCAGTCAGGGGTACACTGAAGCTTTCTTT. Translated, it gives CASSQGYTEAFF.

The chain combines TRBV24-1 with TRBJ2-2; TRBD2 matches 8 bases. Trimming took 1 base from V and 5 from J; bases not matched to a gene: 8. CDR1 and CDR2 (germline): KGHDR, SFDVKD. This CDR3 has 17 amino acids. The chain's CDR3 is CATSDFRAGVGTGELFF. The CDR3 DNA is TGTGCCACCAGTGATTTTAGAGCGGGAGTGGGGACCGGGGAGCTGTTTTTT.

This chain links TRBV6-5 with TRBJ2-7; D gene uncertain. From germline, CDR1 is MNHEY and CDR2 SVGAGI. Trimming shortened V by 6 bases and J by 6 bases, and 12 bases separated the two germline ends. The CDR3 consists of 12 residues. CDR3: CASRPFGGEQYF. CDR3 coding DNA: TGTGCCAGCAGGCCGTTCGGTGGCGAGCAGTACTTC.

This chain connects TRBV10-1 to TRBJ2-1; D possibly corresponds to TRBD2 (5 bases). Looked up from germline, CDR1 is WNHNN and CDR2 is SYGVQD (reference sequence). This CDR3 region has 13 residues. V was cut by 7 bases and J by 2 bases, with 9 bases left in between. The CDR3 reads CASTAGPYNEQFF. CDR3 bases: TGCGCCAGCACGGCGGGCCCCTACAATGAGCAGTTCTTC.

The chain carries TRBV11-2 and TRBJ2-5, with a tentative D call TRBD1 (6 bases). Trimming stripped 5 bases from V and 2 bases from J, with 15 bases between. The CDR3 loop spans 15 amino acids. Germline-derived CDR1 and CDR2 are SGHAT and FQNNGV. The CDR3 is CASSATGIRQETQYF. In nucleotides, the CDR3 is TGTGCCAGCAGCGCAACAGGGATTCGGCAAGAGACCCAGTACTTC.

The gene calls are TRBV7-2 and TRBJ2-7, with 9 bases fitting TRBD1. Germline CDR1 and CDR2: SGHTA and FQGNSA. V shed 0 bases, J shed 2 bases, and the junction held 5 bases outside the gene matches. The CDR3 is made up of 16 amino acids. This CDR3 is CASSLAGTGLTYEQYF. DNA for the CDR3: TGTGCCAGCAGCTTAGCAGGGACAGGGCTGACCTACGAGCAGTACTTC.

The CDR3 nucleotides are TGTGCCAGCAGCTCGGGACTAGGCTACGAGCAGTACTTC. This gives the protein CASSSGLGYEQYF. V is TRBV7-2 and J is TRBJ2-7; 8 nucleotides match TRBD2. This CDR3 is built from 13 residues. V trimming: 4 bases; J trimming: 3 bases; junction bases outside the gene matches: 2. Germline CDR1 reads SGHTA; CDR2 reads FQGNSA.

In its sample, this clone was seen once. This sequence joins TRBV18 and TRBJ1-1; TRBD1 might be the D (6 bases). The CDR3 extends over 13 amino acids. CDR1 and CDR2 (germline): KGHSH, LQKENI. V shed 7 bases and J shed 2 bases, with 11 bases lying between them. CDR3 protein: CASLEGGNTEAFF. In nucleotides, the CDR3 is TGTGCCAGCTTGGAAGGGGGAAACACTGAAGCTTTCTTT.

The chain recombines TRBV28 with TRBJ1-2, with 9 bases that match TRBD1. The length of the CDR3 is 16 residues. The J segment lost 4 bases and the V segment lost 3 bases, leaving 9 bases of the junction unmatched. CDR1 is MDHEN and CDR2 is SYDVKM in the germline V gene. The CDR3 nucleotides read TGTGCCAGCAGTTTGATACAGGGGGCGCGTGGCTATGGCTACACCTTC. Translating it yields CASSLIQGARGYGYTF.

The chain carries TRBV2 and TRBJ1-4; D not resolved. CDR1 and CDR2 (germline): SNHLY, FYNNEI. The CDR3 totals 15 residues. Trimming took 4 bases from V and 0 from J, leaving 9 bases between them. The CDR3, as DNA: TGTGCCAGCAGTGTTTACACCTCAACTAATGAAAAACTGTTTTTT. Translation gives CASSVYTSTNEKLFF.